Listed below are T cell receptor beta chains from one sample, sequenced in a study of regulatory T cells in long-lasting Graves disease. TCRdb itself ran the multiplex PCR reads through MiXCR, one entry per CDR3 protein. Of a few hundred thousand distinct CDR3 sequences in the sample, 15% are singletons; the top ten hold roughly 7.7%. The sample was also reused in another study, on T cells in Graves' hyperthyroidism and ophthalmopathy.

The specimen was peripheral blood mononuclear cells (PBMCs), collected at new diagnosis, from a patient treated with antithyroid drugs. These receptors originate from a woman in her thirties or forties with Graves disease. Each CDR3 is given with its conserved first and last residue. The D gene is left open where the match is weak. The size of a clone is reported for some rows only, either as once, few or many, or as a class for expanded clones.

V gene,J gene,D gene,clone size,CDR3 protein,CDR3 DNA
TRBV6-1,TRBJ2-2,.,many,CASNPLAGTTGELFF,TGTGCCAGCAATCCCCTGGCGGGGACCACCGGGGAGCTGTTTTTT
TRBV27,TRBJ2-5,.,many,CASSRHRDGLQETQYF,TGTGCCAGCTCGCGGCACCGGGACGGATTACAAGAGACCCAGTACTTC
TRBV13,TRBJ2-1,.,many,CASRPKGRKSYNEQFF,TGTGCCAGCAGGCCAAAAGGTAGGAAATCCTACAATGAGCAGTTCTTC
TRBV6-2/TRBV6-3,TRBJ2-3,.,few,CASRLSANTDTQYF,TGTGCCAGCAGGCTCAGCGCTAACACAGATACGCAGTATTTT
TRBV27,TRBJ2-2,.,many,CASRGTNTGELFF,TGTGCCAGCAGAGGTACTAACACCGGGGAGCTGTTTTTT
TRBV5-4,TRBJ2-7,TRBD2,.,CASSLVLASGRDEQYF,TGTGCCAGCAGCTTGGTCCTCGCTAGCGGGAGGGACGAGCAGTACTTC
TRBV28,TRBJ1-1,.,many,CASSPPGAKNTEAFF,TGTGCCAGCAGTCCCCCGGGTGCCAAGAACACTGAAGCTTTCTTT
TRBV5-1,TRBJ2-3,.,.,CASSQQPLSNTDTQYF,TGCGCCAGCAGCCAGCAGCCGCTGTCTAACACAGATACGCAGTATTTT
TRBV6-1,TRBJ1-4,TRBD1,.,CASSEMGQGAEKLFF,TGTGCCAGCAGTGAAATGGGACAGGGTGCTGAAAAACTGTTTTTT
TRBV12-3/TRBV12-4,TRBJ1-4,.,many,CASKPVATNEKLFF,TGTGCCAGCAAACCGGTTGCAACTAATGAAAAACTGTTTTTT